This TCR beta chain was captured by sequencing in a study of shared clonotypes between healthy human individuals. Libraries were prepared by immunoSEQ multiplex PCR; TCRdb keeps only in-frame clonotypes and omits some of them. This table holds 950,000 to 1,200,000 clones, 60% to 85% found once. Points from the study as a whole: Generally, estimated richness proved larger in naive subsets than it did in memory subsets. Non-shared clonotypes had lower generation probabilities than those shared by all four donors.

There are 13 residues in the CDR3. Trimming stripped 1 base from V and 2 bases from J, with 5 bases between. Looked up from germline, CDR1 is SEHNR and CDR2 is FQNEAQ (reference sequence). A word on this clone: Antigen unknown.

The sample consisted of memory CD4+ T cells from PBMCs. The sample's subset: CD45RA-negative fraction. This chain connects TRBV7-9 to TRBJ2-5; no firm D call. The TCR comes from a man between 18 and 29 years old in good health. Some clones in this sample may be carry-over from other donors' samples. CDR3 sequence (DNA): TGTGCCAGCAGCTTAGGTCAGCAAGAGACCCAGTACTTC. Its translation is CASSLGQQETQYF.